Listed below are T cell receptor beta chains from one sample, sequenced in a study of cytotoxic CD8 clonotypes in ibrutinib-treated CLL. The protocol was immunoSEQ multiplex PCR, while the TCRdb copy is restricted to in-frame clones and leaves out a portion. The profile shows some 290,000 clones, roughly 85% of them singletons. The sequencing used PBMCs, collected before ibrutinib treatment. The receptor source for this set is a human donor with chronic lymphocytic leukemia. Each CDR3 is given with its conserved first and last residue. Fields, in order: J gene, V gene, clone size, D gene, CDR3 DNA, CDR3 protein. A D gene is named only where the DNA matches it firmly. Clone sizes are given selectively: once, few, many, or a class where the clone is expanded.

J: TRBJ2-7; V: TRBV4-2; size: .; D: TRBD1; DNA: TGTGCCAGCAGCCGACAGGGAAGGTCCTACGAGCAGTACTTC; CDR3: CASSRQGRSYEQYF
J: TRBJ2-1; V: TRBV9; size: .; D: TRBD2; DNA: TGTGCCAGCAGCGTAGAGGCTAGCGGGTACAATGAGCAGTTCTTC; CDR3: CASSVEASGYNEQFF
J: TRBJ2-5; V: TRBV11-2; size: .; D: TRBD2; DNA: TGTGCCAGCAGGCGGCCGGGGGGGCCAGGGACCCAGTACTTC; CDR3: CASRRPGGPGTQYF
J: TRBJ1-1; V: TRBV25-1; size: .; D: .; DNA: TGTGCCAGCAGTGTTTTCACAGGAGGGTCCACTGAAGCTTTCTTT; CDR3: CASSVFTGGSTEAFF
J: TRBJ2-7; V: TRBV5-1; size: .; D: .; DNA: TGCGCCAGCAGCTCATCCTCCTACGAGCAGTACTTC; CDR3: CASSSSSYEQYF
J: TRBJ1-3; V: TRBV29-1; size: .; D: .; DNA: TGCAGCGCGGACATCGTCGCGGGAAACACCATATATTTT; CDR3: CSADIVAGNTIYF
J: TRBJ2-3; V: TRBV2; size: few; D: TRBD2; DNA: TGTGCCAGCAGTCCCCCGACTAGCGGGATGTATGGTACGCAGTATTTT; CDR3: CASSPPTSGMYGTQYF
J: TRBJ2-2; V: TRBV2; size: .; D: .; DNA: TGTGCCAGCAGTGAAGCGCTAGGGCAGCTAACCGGGGAGCTGTTTTTT; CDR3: CASSEALGQLTGELFF
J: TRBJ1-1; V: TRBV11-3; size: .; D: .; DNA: TGTGCCAGCAGCTTAGAGGACAGCACTGAAGCTTTCTTT; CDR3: CASSLEDSTEAFF
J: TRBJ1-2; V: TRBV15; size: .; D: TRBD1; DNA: TGTGCCACCAGCAGAGGGCAGGGGGGTGGCTACACCTTC; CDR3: CATSRGQGGGYTF
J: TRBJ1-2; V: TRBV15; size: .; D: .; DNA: TGTGCCACCAGCAGAGTCGGAGGGTCTAACTATGGCTACACCTTC; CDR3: CATSRVGGSNYGYTF
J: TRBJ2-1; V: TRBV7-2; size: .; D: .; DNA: TGTGCCAGCAGCTTAGGGCAGTACAATGAGCAGTTCTTC; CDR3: CASSLGQYNEQFF
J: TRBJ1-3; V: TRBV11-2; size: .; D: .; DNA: TGTGCCAGCAGCTTGACAGGAAACACCATATATTTT; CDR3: CASSLTGNTIYF
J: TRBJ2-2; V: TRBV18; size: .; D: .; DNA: TGTGCCAGCTCACCAGCGGGGTTCGGGGAGCTGTTTTTT; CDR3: CASSPAGFGELFF
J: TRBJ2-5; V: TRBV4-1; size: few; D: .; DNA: TGCGCCAGCAGCCATCCCGGACTAGGGGGCCAGTACTTC; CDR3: CASSHPGLGGQYF
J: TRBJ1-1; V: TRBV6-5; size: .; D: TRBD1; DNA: TGTGCCAGCAGCCGGACAGGGGGCCAAGCTTTCTTT; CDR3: CASSRTGGQAFF
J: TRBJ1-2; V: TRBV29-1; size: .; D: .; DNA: TGCAGCGTTGAGACAGCGCCTGGGACCATTGGCTACACCTTC; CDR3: CSVETAPGTIGYTF
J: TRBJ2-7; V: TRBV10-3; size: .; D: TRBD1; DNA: TGTGCCATCAGAGGAGGCCTGGGACAGTCCGAGCAGTACTTC; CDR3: CAIRGGLGQSEQYF
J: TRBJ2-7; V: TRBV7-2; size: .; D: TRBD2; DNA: TGTGCCAGCAGCTTGACATCCAGCGGGGTATACGAGCAGTACTTC; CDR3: CASSLTSSGVYEQYF
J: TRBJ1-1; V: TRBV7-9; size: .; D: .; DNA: TGTGCCAGCAGCTTAGGTAGAGGCCAGAGTCGTGCTTTCTTT; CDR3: CASSLGRGQSRAFF
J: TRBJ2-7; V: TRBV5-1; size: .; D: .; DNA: TGCGCCAGCAGCTTGGGGCTAACCTACGAGCAGTACTTC; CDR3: CASSLGLTYEQYF
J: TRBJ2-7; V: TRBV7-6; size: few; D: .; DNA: TGTGCCAGCAGCCCAACAGGGTACGAGCAGTACTTC; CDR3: CASSPTGYEQYF
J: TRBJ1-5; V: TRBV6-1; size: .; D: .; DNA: TGTGCCAGCAGTGAAGGGGCCTACAATCAGCCCCAGCATTTT; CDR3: CASSEGAYNQPQHF
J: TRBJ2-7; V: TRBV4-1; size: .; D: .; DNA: TGCGCCAGCAGCCCCTTTGAGGGTGGGGTATACGAGCAGTACTTC; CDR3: CASSPFEGGVYEQYF
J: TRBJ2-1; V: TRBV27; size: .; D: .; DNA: TGTGCCAGCAGTTTATGGGGGCAAAATGAGCAGTTCTTC; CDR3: CASSLWGQNEQFF
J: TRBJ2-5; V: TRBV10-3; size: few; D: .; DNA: TGTGCCATCCGCGGGAACCAAGAGACCCAGTACTTC; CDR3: CAIRGNQETQYF
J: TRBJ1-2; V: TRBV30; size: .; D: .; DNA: TGTGCCTGGAGTGTAGAGGGAGTGTACTATGGCTACACCTTC; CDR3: CAWSVEGVYYGYTF
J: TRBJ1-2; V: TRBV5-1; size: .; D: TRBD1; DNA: TGCGCCAGCAGCTTGGCGTTGACAGGGGAGGATGGCTACACCTTC; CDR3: CASSLALTGEDGYTF
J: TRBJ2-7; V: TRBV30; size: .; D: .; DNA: TGTGCCTGGAGTTCTACGATTCTGTACTTC; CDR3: CAWSSTILYF
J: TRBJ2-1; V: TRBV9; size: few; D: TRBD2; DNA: TGTGCCAGCAGCGTAGACCCCCGTTCTAGCGGGGCCTACAATGAGCAGTTCTTC; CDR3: CASSVDPRSSGAYNEQFF
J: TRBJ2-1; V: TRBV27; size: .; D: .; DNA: TGTGCCAGCAGTTTATTAGGACAGAGGGATGAGCAGTTCTTC; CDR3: CASSLLGQRDEQFF
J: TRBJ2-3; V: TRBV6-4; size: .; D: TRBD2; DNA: TGTGCCAGCACCTATTGGACTAGCGGAACCCCAGATACGCAGTATTTT; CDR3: CASTYWTSGTPDTQYF
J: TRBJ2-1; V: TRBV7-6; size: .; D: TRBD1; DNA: TGTGCCAGCAGCTGGGGACAGGGCGCGGACAATGAGCAGTTCTTC; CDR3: CASSWGQGADNEQFF
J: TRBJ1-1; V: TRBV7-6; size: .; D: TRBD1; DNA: TGTGCCAGCAGCTTGGACAGGGGACTCTCTGAAGCTTTCTTT; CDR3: CASSLDRGLSEAFF
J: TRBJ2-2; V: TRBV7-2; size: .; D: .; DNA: TGTGCCAGCAGCTCCCCGCCGGGAAAGAACACCGGGGAGCTGTTTTTT; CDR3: CASSSPPGKNTGELFF
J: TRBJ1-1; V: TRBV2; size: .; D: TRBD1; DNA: TGTGCCAGCCGTGGACAGGCCCCTGAAGCTTTCTTT; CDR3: CASRGQAPEAFF
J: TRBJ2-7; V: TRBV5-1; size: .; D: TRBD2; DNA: TGCGCCAGCAGCTTGGACCAGGGACTAGCGCACTCCTACGAGCAGTACTTC; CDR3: CASSLDQGLAHSYEQYF
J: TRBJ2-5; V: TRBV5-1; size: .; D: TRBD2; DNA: TGCGCCAGCAGCAGGGGGACTAGCGGGCTTTTGGAAGAGACCCAGTACTTC; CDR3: CASSRGTSGLLEETQYF
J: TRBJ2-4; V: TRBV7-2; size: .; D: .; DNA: TGTGCCAGCAGCTTAACGACAGCCATCTTAAACATTCAGTACTTC; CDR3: CASSLTTAILNIQYF
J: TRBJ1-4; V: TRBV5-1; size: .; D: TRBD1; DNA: TGCGCCAGCAGCTTCAATTCCGGGACAGGGAGTGAAAAACTGTTTTTT; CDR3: CASSFNSGTGSEKLFF
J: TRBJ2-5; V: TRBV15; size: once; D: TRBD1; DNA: TGTGCCACCAGCGGGACAGGGGGCCCAGAGACCCAGTACTTC; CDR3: CATSGTGGPETQYF
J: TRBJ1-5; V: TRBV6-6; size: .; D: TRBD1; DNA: TGTGCCAGCGGACAGGGTAATCAGCCCCAGCATTTT; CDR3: CASGQGNQPQHF
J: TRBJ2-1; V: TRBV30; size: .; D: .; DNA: TGTGCCTGGAGTGTAGGGTTTGAGCAGTTCTTC; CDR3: CAWSVGFEQFF
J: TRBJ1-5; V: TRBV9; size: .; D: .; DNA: TGTGCCAGCAGCATATCGGACGGAACCAATCAGCCCCAGCATTTT; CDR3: CASSISDGTNQPQHF
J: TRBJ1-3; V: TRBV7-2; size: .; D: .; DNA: TGTGCCAGCAGCTTCGTAACAGGGCCTGGAAACACCATATATTTT; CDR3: CASSFVTGPGNTIYF